Given below is one T cell receptor (beta chain) in context. Its target is not known. CDR3 and TCR beta VDJ profiling relied on a genomic DNA template. TCRdb independently ran MiXCR on the reads; one entry per CDR3 protein. The sample lists roughly 17,000 distinct CDR3 sequences, under 40% occurring once. These data come from a study of CD8+CD57+ T cells in acquired aplastic anemia. This CDR3 comprises 16 residues. The J segment lost 1 base and the V segment lost 3 bases, leaving 4 bases of the junction unmatched. CDR1 and CDR2 from the germline V gene are LNHNV and YYDKDF (reference sequence). Patients picked for sequencing had shown CD8+CD57+ cell expansion detected by flow cytometry. For about 15% of the 12 patients, CD8+CD57+ effector memory cells were sequenced as well. When blood sampling took place, the patients had received no therapy. Study-wide points: Compared with total CD4+ and CD8+ cell pools, patient CD8+CD57+ cells were less diverse. The CD8+ Simpson's diversity of patients and controls was not significantly different.

This clonotype was sampled from a human donor with aplastic anemia. The sequenced sample was CD8+CD57+ T cells sorted from PBMCs. The subset denotes: bead-enriched CD8+CD57+ effector memory T cells from SAA patients. V usage is TRBV15 and J usage is TRBJ2-2, with 8 bases lining up with TRBD1. As DNA, the CDR3 is TGTGCCACCAGCAGCTCCGGGACAGGGAACACCGGGGAGCTGTTTTTT. This translates into CATSSSGTGNTGELFF.